This T cell receptor (beta chain) was sequenced for a study of blood T cell repertoires in COVID-19. Study background: The study drew acute and convalescent COVID-19 samples from the United States, Italy and Spain.

This CDR3 comprises 15 residues. Trimming cost V 6 bases and J 6 bases; bases outside gene matches: 10. The germline gives CDR1 MNHEY, CDR2 SVGEGT. Repertoires were generated with immunoSEQ multiplex PCR, while TCRdb's copy carries only in-frame clones and drops some. Of about 370,000 clones detected, 80% to 90% appear once; the ten largest clones hold approximately 3%. This clone was detected once. Sequencing was carried out using peripheral blood. The TCR was taken from a woman aged 25 to 45 with COVID-19, enrolled during active disease. V and J are TRBV6-2 or TRBV6-3 and TRBJ2-7, with 11 bases fitting TRBD2. Here the CDR3 reads CASSLRLAGRSEQYF. CDR3 nucleotide sequence: TGTGCCAGCAGCCTCCGACTAGCGGGGCGATCCGAGCAGTACTTC.